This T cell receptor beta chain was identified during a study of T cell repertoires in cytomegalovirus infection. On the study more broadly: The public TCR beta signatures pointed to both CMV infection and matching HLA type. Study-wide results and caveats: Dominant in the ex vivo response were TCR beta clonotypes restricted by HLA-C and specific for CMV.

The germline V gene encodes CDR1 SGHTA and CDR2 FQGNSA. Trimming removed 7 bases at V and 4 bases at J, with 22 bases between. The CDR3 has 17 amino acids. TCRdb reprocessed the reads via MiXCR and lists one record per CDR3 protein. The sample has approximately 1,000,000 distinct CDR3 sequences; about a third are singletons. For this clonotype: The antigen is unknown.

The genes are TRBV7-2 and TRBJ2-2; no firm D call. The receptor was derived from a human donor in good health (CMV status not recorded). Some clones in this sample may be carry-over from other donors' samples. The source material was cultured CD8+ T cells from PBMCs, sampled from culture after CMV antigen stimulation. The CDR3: CASTRPHRPLITGELFF. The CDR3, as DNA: TGTGCCAGCACCCGGCCCCACAGACCATTGATCACCGGGGAGCTGTTTTTT.